This entry features one T cell receptor (beta chain) sequence. What it recognizes is unknown. There are 15 residues in the CDR3. Trimming removed 2 bases at V and 4 bases at J, with 12 bases between. The germline V gene has CDR1 LGHDT and CDR2 YNNKEL (reference sequence). This sample is part of a study of T cell responses to AZD1222 COVID-19 vaccine. Study-wide findings and caveats: Just a handful of AZD1222 recipients were seropositive at baseline.

Whether given at about 4 or about 12 weeks, second doses were pooled. Only in-frame clones appear in the TCRdb table, and some are missing; sequencing was by immunoSEQ multiplex PCR. The profile shows 100,000 to 130,000 clones, 85% to 95% of them singletons. The receptor was isolated from an adult who received the AZD1222 COVID-19 vaccine. V usage is TRBV3-1 (or the pseudogene TRBV3-2) and J usage is TRBJ1-3; D might be TRBD1 (5 bases). The specimen comprised peripheral blood, sampled 28 days after the second AZD1222 dose. The CDR3 bases are TGTGCCAGCAGCCAAAGACCAGGGTCAGGAAACACCATATATTTT. This encodes CASSQRPGSGNTIYF.